This section outlines one T cell receptor beta chain sequence together with its context. The assay was immunoSEQ multiplex PCR, and TCRdb's table has in-frame clones only and misses some. Among 70,000 to 80,000 clones listed, approximately 96% were seen once. This sample is part of a study of technical replicates of blood from a handful of donors. Trimming shortened V by 3 bases and J by 0 bases, and 18 bases separated the two germline ends. This CDR3 spans 18 amino acids. Germline assignment: CDR1 SGDLS and CDR2 YYNGEE. The receptor comes from a human donor in good health. The chain couples TRBV9 to TRBJ2-2, with D perhaps matching TRBD1 (6 bases). Sequenced material: T cells isolated from PBMCs. As DNA, the CDR3 is TGTGCCAGCAGCGCCGTAGAGCCCTGGGGGCCGAACACCGGGGAGCTGTTTTTT. Residues: CASSAVEPWGPNTGELFF. The entire variable domain, with the rest obtained from reference TRBV9 and TRBJ2-2, is as follows: DSGVTQTPKHLITATGQRVTLRCSPRSGDLSVYWYQQSLDQGLQFLIQYYNGEERAKGNILERFSAQQFPDLHSELNLSSLELGDSALYFCASSAVEPWGPNTGELFFGEGSRLTVL.